Presented here are 31 T cell receptor beta chains from one specimen sequenced in a study of control samples from healthy donors and cancer patients. Sequenced by immunoSEQ multiplex PCR; TCRdb stores in-frame clones only, minus some. This sample carries about 150,000 clones, about nine tenths of them seen once, and the ten largest clones take just over 2%. The specimen was blood. All receptors derive from a woman between 40 and 55 years old in good health.

The genes are TRBV9 and TRBJ2-3; perhaps TRBD2 as D (5 bases). Germline assignment: CDR1 SGDLS and CDR2 YYNGEE. Trimming left V 0 bases short and J 1 base short, with 12 bases between. This CDR3 comprises 16 residues. The CDR3, as DNA: TGTGCCAGCAGCGTAGAAGGAGGATTGGGCACAGATACGCAGTATTTT. This translates into CASSVEGGLGTDTQYF.

The V and J genes are TRBV6-1 and TRBJ2-7; weak D call: TRBD2 (6 bases). V dropped 2 bases and J dropped 3 bases, with 17 bases sitting between them. This CDR3 comprises 16 residues. Germline V gene data show CDR1 as MNHNS and CDR2 as SASEGT. Written as DNA, the CDR3 is TGTGCCAGCAGTGAAAGGTGGCGGGGCTGGGGCTACGAGCAGTACTTC. It is translated as CASSERWRGWGYEQYF.

V gene TRBV28 combines with J gene TRBJ1-4; TRBD1 is a possible D gene (6 bases). The V gene lost 6 bases and the J gene lost 8 bases, with 25 bases spanning the gap. Germline V lookup: CDR1 MDHEN, CDR2 SYDVKM. This CDR3 has 17 residues. CDR3: CASSPGGRGSMGEKLFF. The CDR3 coding sequence is TGTGCCAGCAGCCCAGGCGGAAGGGGGTCGATGGGGGAAAAACTGTTTTTT.

The chain couples TRBV10-2 to TRBJ1-1; D uncertain. Germline loops: CDR1 WSHSY, CDR2 SAAADI. The CDR3 has 16 amino acids. Trimming removed 6 bases at V and 0 bases at J, with 17 bases between. The CDR3 DNA reads TGCGCCAGCAGGGGTCGGGAAGGCCGTATGAACACTGAAGCTTTCTTT. Its translation is CASRGREGRMNTEAFF.

This chain uses TRBV10-2 with TRBJ1-5; TRBD1 aligns across 7 bases. Losses at the gene ends were 7 bases for V and 6 bases for J; bases not matched to a gene: 9. Germline V gene data show CDR1 as WSHSY and CDR2 as SAAADI. CDR3 length: 14 amino acids. DNA for the CDR3: TGCGCCAGCACCCCAGGGGGGGTGAGTCAGCCCCAGCATTTT. Translating gives CASTPGGVSQPQHF.

V is TRBV6-5 and J is TRBJ2-7; D is unclear. There are 14 residues in the CDR3. V dropped 6 bases and J dropped 0 bases, with 12 bases sitting between them. Per the germline V gene, CDR1 is MNHEY and CDR2 is SVGAGI. CDR3 sequence reads: CASRPGLSSYEQYF. The CDR3 coding sequence is TGTGCCAGCAGACCCGGGCTCAGCTCCTACGAGCAGTACTTC.

This clone was picked up a small number of times. V gene TRBV19 combines with J gene TRBJ1-5; 7 bases align to TRBD1. The CDR3 spans 15 residues. V was pared by 9 bases and J by 2 bases, with 10 bases of the junction left unmatched. CDR1 LNHDA and CDR2 SQIVND come from the germline V gene (reference sequence). The CDR3 nucleotides are TGTGCCAGCGTCGAACAGGGGTTGGGCAATCAGCCCCAGCATTTT. Its protein product is CASVEQGLGNQPQHF.

The rearrangement uses TRBV11-3 and TRBJ2-3; D unclear. Trimming took 4 bases from V and 4 from J, leaving 15 bases between them. Germline V CDR1 and CDR2: SGHNT, YENEEA. This CDR3 spans 15 amino acids. In DNA, the CDR3 is TGTGCCAGCAGCTCAGGCCAAGGGTGGGCAGATACGCAGTATTTT. The encoded protein is CASSSGQGWADTQYF.

This clone was found a few times. The rearrangement uses TRBV5-4 and TRBJ1-2; 7 positions match TRBD1. The CDR3 is made up of 14 amino acids. Trimming took 2 bases from V and 6 from J; bases not matched to a gene: 7. Germline values: CDR1 SGHNT, CDR2 YYREEE (reference sequence). The CDR3 region has the DNA TGTGCCAGCAGCTTTCCCCAGGGGGATCATGGCTACACCTTC. This sequence encodes CASSFPQGDHGYTF.

This chain links TRBV5-4 with TRBJ1-6; 8 bases agree with TRBD1. This CDR3 has 14 amino acids. V lost 0 bases, J lost 9 bases, and 2 bases stayed unmatched. CDR1 SGHNT and CDR2 YYREEE come from the germline V gene (reference sequence). CDR3 DNA: TGTGCCAGCAGCTTGGGGACAGGGACTTCACCCCTCCACTTT. This translates into CASSLGTGTSPLHF.

This sequence joins TRBV6-5 and TRBJ2-3; 10 nucleotides match TRBD2. Trimming took 7 bases from V and 0 from J; bases not matched to a gene: 4. From germline, CDR1 is MNHEY and CDR2 SVGAGI. The CDR3 is 15 residues long. CDR3 amino acids: CASNGLAESTDTQYF. CDR3 sequence (DNA): TGTGCCAGCAATGGACTAGCGGAAAGCACAGATACGCAGTATTTT.

V gene TRBV5-4 combines with J gene TRBJ1-1; weak D call: TRBD1 (5 bases). Per the germline V gene, CDR1 is SGHNT and CDR2 is YYREEE (reference sequence). Trimming removed 3 bases at V and 8 bases at J, with 14 bases between. This CDR3 is 13 amino acids long. The CDR3 nucleotides are TGTGCCAGCAGCTCGTTGAGTAAGGGGGAAGCTTTCTTT. As protein: CASSSLSKGEAFF.

The chain combines TRBV5-4 with TRBJ2-7; D is unresolved. V lost 4 bases to trimming and J lost 6 bases, with 14 bases between them. The CDR3 sequence is 13 residues long. Germline values: CDR1 SGHNT, CDR2 YYREEE (reference sequence). Here the CDR3 reads CASSVGRATEQYF. CDR3 DNA: TGTGCCAGCAGCGTAGGTCGGGCAACCGAGCAGTACTTC.

This clone came up once. The chain has TRBV9 and TRBJ1-1, with D tentatively TRBD1 (6 bases). The germline gives CDR1 SGDLS, CDR2 YYNGEE. Trimming took 0 bases from V and 1 from J, leaving 10 bases between them. CDR3 length: 15 residues. CDR3 amino acids: CASSVGGTPNTEAFF. Here the CDR3 DNA reads TGTGCCAGCAGCGTAGGTGGGACACCGAACACTGAAGCTTTCTTT.

CDR3 in amino acids: CASSNRDRNQPQHF. CDR3 DNA: TGTGCCAGCAGCAACCGGGACAGAAATCAGCCCCAGCATTTT. This rearrangement joins TRBV2 to TRBJ1-5; TRBD1 agrees at 7 bases. Germline V gives CDR1 SNHLY, CDR2 FYNNEI. The CDR3 is 14 amino acids. V lost 6 bases to trimming and J lost 4 bases; unmatched junction nucleotides: 6. The full variable domain, rest sourced from reference TRBV2 and TRBJ1-5, is EPEVTQTPSHQVTQMGQEVILRCVPISNHLYFYWYRQILGQKVEFLVSFYNNEISEKSEIFDDQFSVERPDGSNFTLKIRSTKLEDSAMYFCASSNRDRNQPQHFGDGTRLSIL.

J is TRBJ1-3 and V is TRBV19; no definite D call. The CDR3 consists of 16 residues. CDR1 is LNHDA and CDR2 is SQIVND in the germline V gene (reference sequence). Between the trimmed V and J ends, which lost 5 bases and 0 bases, there was a span of 14 bases. The CDR3 DNA follows: TGTGCCAGTAGTCCTCGGGGTGGCAGCTCTGGAAACACCATATATTTT. It translates to CASSPRGGSSGNTIYF.

The chain is built from TRBV7-8 and TRBJ2-1; D gene uncertain. Germline-derived CDR1 and CDR2 are SGHVS and FQNEAQ. There are 15 residues in the CDR3. Trimming shortened V by 1 base and J by 7 bases, and 14 bases separated the two germline ends. The CDR3 loop is CASSLGQVIRNEQFF. The CDR3 coding sequence is TGTGCCAGCAGCTTAGGGCAGGTTATTAGGAATGAGCAGTTCTTC.

This clone has just one count. V usage is TRBV12-3 or TRBV12-4 and J usage is TRBJ2-2; weak D call: TRBD2 (6 bases). Trimming took 3 bases from V and 4 from J, leaving 6 bases between them. This CDR3 is built from 13 residues. The CDR3 spells CASSFSGTGELFF. CDR3 bases: TGTGCCAGCAGTTTTAGCGGCACCGGGGAGCTGTTTTTT.

The gene calls are TRBV7-3 and TRBJ1-4; weak D call: TRBD1 (6 bases). Germline CDR1 reads SGHTA; CDR2 reads FQGTGA. The CDR3 is 18 residues long. Trimming removed 8 bases at V and 0 bases at J, with 22 bases between. As DNA, the CDR3 is TGTGCCAGCCTAAGGTCTACAGGGTTTTCCGCAACTAATGAAAAACTGTTTTTT. Translation gives CASLRSTGFSATNEKLFF.

The chain joins TRBV10-3 to TRBJ2-2, with D perhaps TRBD1 (6 bases). CDR3 length equals 16 residues. Deletions cut 0 bases from V and 1 base from J, with 9 bases between. In germline, CDR1 is ENHRY, CDR2 SYGVKD. CDR3 loop: CAISESRGQNTGELFF. CDR3 DNA sequence: TGTGCCATCAGTGAGTCGAGGGGACAGAACACCGGGGAGCTGTTTTTT.

The V gene is TRBV5-1, the J gene TRBJ1-2; TRBD1 agrees at 11 bases. V gave up 1 base and J gave up 1 base; unmatched junction bases: 9. The V gene's germline CDR1 is SGHRS and CDR2 YFSETQ. The CDR3 covers 18 residues. This CDR3 reads CASSLMTGTGGINYGYTF. The CDR3 bases are TGCGCCAGCAGCTTGATGACCGGGACAGGGGGAATTAACTATGGCTACACCTTC.

The chain has TRBV20-1 and TRBJ1-2; D gene unclear. With 5 bases removed from V and 4 bases from J, the gap between germline ends came to 5 bases. From germline, CDR1 is DFQATT and CDR2 SNEGSKA (reference sequence). This CDR3 spans 10 amino acids. The CDR3 DNA is TGCAGTGCTTGGATCTATGGCTACACCTTC. Its protein is CSAWIYGYTF.

This rearrangement joins TRBV5-1 to TRBJ2-3, with 9 bases lining up with TRBD2. CDR1 SGHRS and CDR2 YFSETQ come from the germline V gene. The V and J ends lost 1 base and 2 bases, in that order; junction bases with no gene match: 11. This CDR3 is built from 18 residues. The CDR3, as DNA: TGCGCCAGCAGCTTGTATCCGGGACTAGCTACTTCCACAGATACGCAGTATTTT. This encodes CASSLYPGLATSTDTQYF.

The chain joins TRBV7-8 to TRBJ2-3, with D possibly TRBD1 on 6 matching bases. V was cut by 6 bases and J by 0 bases, with 13 bases left in between. This CDR3 region has 15 residues. Per the germline V gene, CDR1 is SGHVS and CDR2 is FQNEAQ. The CDR3 nucleotides read TGTGCCAGCAGTAGACAGGCGGCTAGCACAGATACGCAGTATTTT. This translates into CASSRQAASTDTQYF.

V is TRBV7-9 and J is TRBJ2-7; TRBD1 might be the D (6 bases). CDR3 length: 14 residues. The germline V gene has CDR1 SEHNR and CDR2 FQNEAQ (reference sequence). Trimming stripped 5 bases from V and 7 bases from J, with 18 bases between. The CDR3 region has the DNA TGTGCCAGCAGCCCCAGGTCAGGGGCGTTGGAGCAGTACTTC. Translated: CASSPRSGALEQYF.

The J gene is TRBJ1-6, the V gene TRBV9; TRBD1 aligns across 8 bases. V lost 5 bases to trimming and J lost 7 bases; unmatched junction nucleotides: 14. Germline values: CDR1 SGDLS, CDR2 YYNGEE. This CDR3 is built from 17 residues. The CDR3 DNA reads as TGTGCCAGCAGTGTCGAACTCGAGACAGGGGAAAATTCACCCCTCCACTTT. It yields the protein CASSVELETGENSPLHF.

V is TRBV5-6 and J is TRBJ1-1; possible D gene TRBD1, 5 bases. Per germline, CDR1 SGHDT and CDR2 YYEEEE. Trimming took off 5 bases at V and 3 bases at J, with 11 bases between the two ends. This CDR3 is 13 amino acids long. CDR3 DNA: TGTGCCAGCAGGATGACAGAAGACACTGAAGCTTTCTTT. This codes for CASRMTEDTEAFF.

Concerning this clone: Other DNA sequences in the sample encode the same CDR3. The chain links TRBV27 to TRBJ2-5; a weak D match, TRBD2 (5 bases). CDR1 and CDR2 (germline): MNHEY, SMNVEV (reference sequence). The CDR3 consists of 13 residues. V lost 6 bases and J lost 5, with 13 bases in between. CDR3 nucleotides: TGTGCCAGCAGCATCACGTCGGGGGAGACCCAGTACTTC. Protein sequence: CASSITSGETQYF.

This clone was seen only once. V gene TRBV10-2 combines with J gene TRBJ1-3; D gene unclear. The germline V gene encodes CDR1 WSHSY and CDR2 SAAADI. V lost 7 bases and J lost 0, with 13 bases in between. The CDR3 has 15 residues. This chain's CDR3 is CASTDDWYSGNTIYF. The CDR3 bases are TGCGCCAGCACAGACGACTGGTACTCTGGAAACACCATATATTTT.

V and J are TRBV19 and TRBJ1-2; D possibly corresponds to TRBD1 (6 bases). Looked up from germline, CDR1 is LNHDA and CDR2 is SQIVND (reference sequence). V was trimmed by 7 bases and J by 0 bases, leaving 18 bases between them. The CDR3 contains 16 residues. The CDR3 DNA reads as TGTGCCAGTACCCCCTATGCGACAGGCCCTAACTATGGCTACACCTTC. Encoded protein: CASTPYATGPNYGYTF. Variable domain in full (rest from reference TRBV19 and TRBJ1-2): DGGITQSPKYLFRKEGQNVTLSCEQNLNHDAMYWYRQDPGQGLRLIYYSQIVNDFQKGDIAEGYSVSREKKESFPLTVTSAQKNPTAFYLCASTPYATGPNYGYTFGSGTRLTVV.

V is TRBV27 and J is TRBJ2-7, with 10 nucleotides matching TRBD1. J gave up 2 bases and V 0 bases, and 1 base lay outside the gene matches. The CDR3 loop spans 15 amino acids. Germline lookup yields CDR1 MNHEY and CDR2 SMNVEV (reference sequence). DNA of the CDR3: TGTGCCAGCAGTTTATCTGGGACAGGGGCCTACGAGCAGTACTTC. This codes for CASSLSGTGAYEQYF.